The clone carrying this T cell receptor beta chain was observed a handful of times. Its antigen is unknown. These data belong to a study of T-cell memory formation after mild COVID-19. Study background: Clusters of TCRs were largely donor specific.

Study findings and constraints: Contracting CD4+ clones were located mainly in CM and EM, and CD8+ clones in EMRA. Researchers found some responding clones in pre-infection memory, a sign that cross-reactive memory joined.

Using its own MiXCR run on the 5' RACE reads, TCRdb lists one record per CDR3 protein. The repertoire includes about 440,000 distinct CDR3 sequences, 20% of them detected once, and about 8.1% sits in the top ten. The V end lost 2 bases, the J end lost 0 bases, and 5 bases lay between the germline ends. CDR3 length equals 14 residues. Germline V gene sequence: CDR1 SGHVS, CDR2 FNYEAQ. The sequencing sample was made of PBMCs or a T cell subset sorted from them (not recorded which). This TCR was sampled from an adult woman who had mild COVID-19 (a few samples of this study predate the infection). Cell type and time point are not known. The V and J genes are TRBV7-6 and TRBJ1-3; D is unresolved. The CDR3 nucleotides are TGTGCCAGCAGCTTACAGCCCTCTGGAAACACCATATATTTT. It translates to CASSLQPSGNTIYF.